This T cell receptor (beta chain) comes out of a study of Ad26.COV2.S vaccination and SARS-CoV-2 variants. About the study: Administration of Ad26.COV2.S was intramuscular, either once or twice 56 days apart.

Using immunoSEQ multiplex PCR, the repertoire was profiled, and TCRdb retains in-frame clones only, with some absent. The table lists 300,000 to 400,000 clones, 88% of them singletons. The treatment is: about 20 received Ad26.COV2.S at low or high dose, single or two shots; roughly five received placebo; per-sample allocation not given. The samples date from day 63 after the first vaccine or placebo injection. The origin of this receptor is a person aged 18-60 years who received the Ad26.COV2.S COVID-19 vaccine or a placebo. Source: peripheral blood, taken in a trial of Ad26.COV2.S vaccine versus placebo.

The CDR3 coding sequence is TGTGCCAGCAGCGCAGGGGGGCGTAATTCACCCCTCCACTTT. Translation gives CASSAGGRNSPLHF. The V gene is TRBV11-3, the J gene TRBJ1-6; 7 nucleotides line up with TRBD1. CDR1 is SGHNT, CDR2 YENEEA, per germline. Germline trimming cut 5 bases from V and 6 bases from J; bases unmatched to any gene: 4. This CDR3 comprises 14 residues.